The TCR beta chain described here comes from a study of tumor-infiltrating lymphocytes in primary liver carcinoma. Whole-study context: Spanning 30 to 69 years of age, the patients were men and women.

For this clonotype: One end of the junction fails to match germline, which may point to a read error.

Unsorted bulk tissue, roughly 20-34 mg of it, served as the source for co-extraction of RNA and DNA. Through surgical resection, the patients' primary liver carcinoma was treated. The investigators made TCR beta cDNA from about 510 ng total RNA, using a constant-region primer. Generation of the TCR beta libraries relied on three nested multiplex PCR rounds using slightly modified ARM-PCR. One entry per CDR3 protein results from TCRdb running MiXCR on the multiplex PCR reads. The sample lists 90,000 to 100,000 distinct CDR3 sequences; around 63% were seen once. What was sequenced was liver tumor tissue from sampling region 5. Regarding subset: tumor region T5, tumor centre. The TCR was taken from a woman aged 60 to 75 with primary liver carcinoma and hepatitis B virus infection.

The CDR3 loop is CVSSQGGAKNIQYF. CDR3 in DNA: TGTGTCAGCAGCCAAGGGGGAGCCAAAAACATTCAGTACTTC. V gene TRBV6-1 combines with J gene TRBJ2-4, with D possibly matching TRBD1 (6 bases). CDR1 and CDR2 from the germline V gene are MNHNS and SASEGT. This CDR3 region has 14 residues.